A single count supports the clone carrying this T cell receptor (beta chain). Its antigen is as yet unknown. Germline values: CDR1 GTSNPN, CDR2 SVGIG (reference sequence). The CDR3 totals 15 residues. Trimming removed 4 bases at V and 0 bases at J, with 15 bases between. TCRdb's table, derived via immunoSEQ multiplex PCR, lists solely in-frame clones and lacks some. The data show about 140,000 clones, about 93% seen once. These data come from a study of T cell responses to AZD1222 COVID-19 vaccine. General study results and limits: The peak T cell response came first, and repertoires were sampled only after it. Spike was spanned by vaccine-associated CD4 TCRs, which were dominant at 160-218 and 743-854.

This specimen was peripheral blood, taken on day 0 of AZD1222 vaccination. V usage is TRBV30 and J usage is TRBJ1-1; TRBD1 might be the D (5 bases). This TCR was sampled from an adult in good health. CDR3 in amino acids: CAWNDSPNMNTEAFF. DNA for the CDR3: TGTGCCTGGAATGACAGTCCCAACATGAACACTGAAGCTTTCTTT. The full variable domain, its missing parts supplied by reference TRBV30 and TRBJ1-1, is SQTIHQWPATLVQPVGSPLSLECTVEGTSNPNLYWYRQAAGRGLQLLFYSVGIGQISSEVPQNLSASRPQDRQFILSSKKLLLSDSGFYLCAWNDSPNMNTEAFFGQGTRLTVV.